The present TCR beta chain was sequenced within a study of T cells in Graves' hyperthyroidism and ophthalmopathy. Regions amplified from RNA transcripts were the TCR beta CDR3 regions. Carried out on the TCR CDR3, a first-round RT-PCR used the HTBI primer set. Each CDR3 protein is one row after TCRdb ran MiXCR on the multiplex PCR reads. The sample includes some 510,000 distinct CDR3 sequences, less than 25% of them seen just once. CDR3 length: 15 residues. Trimming removed 3 bases at V and 2 bases at J, with 13 bases between. Germline V gene lookup returns CDR1 DFQATT and CDR2 SNEGSKA (reference sequence). Study-level points and caveats: Ophthalmopathy and stable hyperthyroidism were told apart by a 13 V-J model.

Graves' hyperthyroidism was deemed stable given no ophthalmopathy progression within 18 months. There are many counts of this clonotype. Its antigen is as yet unknown. Sequenced: blood. V and J are TRBV20-1 and TRBJ2-2, with a weak D call TRBD1 (5 bases). This TCR was sampled from a man in his late teens or twenties with Graves' hyperthyroidism. CDR3 bases: TGCAGTGCTAGTAGTGGTCAGGGTAACACCGGGGAGCTGTTTTTT. Translation: CSASSGQGNTGELFF.